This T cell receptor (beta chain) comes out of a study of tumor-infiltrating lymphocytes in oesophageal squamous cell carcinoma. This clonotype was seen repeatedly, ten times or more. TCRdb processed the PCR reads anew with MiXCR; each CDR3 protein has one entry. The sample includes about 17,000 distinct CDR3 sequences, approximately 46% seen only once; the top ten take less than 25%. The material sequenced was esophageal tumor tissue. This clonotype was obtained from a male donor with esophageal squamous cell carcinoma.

The CDR3 DNA follows: TGTGCCAGCAGAAAACTCGGTGGCGGGGGTAATGAGCAGTTCTTC. Amino acid sequence: CASRKLGGGGNEQFF. The chain couples TRBV28 to TRBJ2-1; TRBD2 matches 7 bases. V shed 6 bases, J shed 7 bases, and the junction held 12 bases outside the gene matches. This CDR3 contains 15 residues. CDR1 MDHEN and CDR2 SYDVKM come from the germline V gene. The full variable domain, completed using reference TRBV28 and TRBJ2-1, is DVKVTQSSRYLVKRTGEKVFLECVQDMDHENMFWYRQDPGLGLRLIYFSYDVKMKEKGDIPEGYSVSREKKERFSLILESASTNQTSMYLCASRKLGGGGNEQFFGPGTRLTVL.